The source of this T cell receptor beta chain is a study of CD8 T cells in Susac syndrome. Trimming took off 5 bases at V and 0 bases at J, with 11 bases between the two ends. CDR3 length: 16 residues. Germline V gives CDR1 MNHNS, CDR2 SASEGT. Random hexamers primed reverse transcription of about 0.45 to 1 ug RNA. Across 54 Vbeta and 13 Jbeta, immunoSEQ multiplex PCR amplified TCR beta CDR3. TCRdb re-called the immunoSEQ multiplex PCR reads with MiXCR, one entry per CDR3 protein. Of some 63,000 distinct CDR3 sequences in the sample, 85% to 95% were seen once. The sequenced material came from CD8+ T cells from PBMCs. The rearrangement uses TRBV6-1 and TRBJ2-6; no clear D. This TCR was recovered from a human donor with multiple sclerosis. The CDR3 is CASSLGGPSGANVLTF. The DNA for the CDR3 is TGTGCCAGCAGTCTTGGTGGCCCCTCTGGGGCCAACGTCCTGACTTTC.